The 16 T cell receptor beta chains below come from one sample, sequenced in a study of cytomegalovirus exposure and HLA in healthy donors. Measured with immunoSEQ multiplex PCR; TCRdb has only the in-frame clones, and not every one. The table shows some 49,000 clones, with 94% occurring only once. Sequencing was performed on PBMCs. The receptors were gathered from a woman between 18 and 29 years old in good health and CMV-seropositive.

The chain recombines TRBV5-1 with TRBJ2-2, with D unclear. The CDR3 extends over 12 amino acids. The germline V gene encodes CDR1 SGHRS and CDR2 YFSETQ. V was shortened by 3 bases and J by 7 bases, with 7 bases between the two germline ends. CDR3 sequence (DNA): TGCGCCAGCAGCTCCACTATCGGGGAGCTGTTTTTT. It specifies CASSSTIGELFF.

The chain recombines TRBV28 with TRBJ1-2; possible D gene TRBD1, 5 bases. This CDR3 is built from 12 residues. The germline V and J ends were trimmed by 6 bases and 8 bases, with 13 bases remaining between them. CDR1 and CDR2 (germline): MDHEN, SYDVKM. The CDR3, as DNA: TGTGCCAGCAGCTACCGGGGGAGCGGCTACACCTTC. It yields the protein CASSYRGSGYTF.

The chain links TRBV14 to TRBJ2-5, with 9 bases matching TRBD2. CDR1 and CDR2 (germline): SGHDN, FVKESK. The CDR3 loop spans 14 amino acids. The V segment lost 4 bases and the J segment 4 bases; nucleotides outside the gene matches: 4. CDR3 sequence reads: CASSPLAGVETQYF. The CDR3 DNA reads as TGTGCCAGCAGCCCTTTAGCGGGAGTAGAGACCCAGTACTTC. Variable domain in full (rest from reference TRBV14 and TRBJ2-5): EAGVTQFPSHSVIEKGQTVTLRCDPISGHDNLYWYRRVMGKEIKFLLHFVKESKQDESGMPNNRFLAERTGGTYSTLKVQPAELEDSGVYFCASSPLAGVETQYFGPGTRLLVL.

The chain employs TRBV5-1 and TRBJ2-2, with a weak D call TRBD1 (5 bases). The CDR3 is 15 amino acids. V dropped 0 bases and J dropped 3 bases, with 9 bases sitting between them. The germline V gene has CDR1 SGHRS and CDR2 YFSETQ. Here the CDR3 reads CASSLGRQHTGELFF. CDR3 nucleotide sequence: TGCGCCAGCAGCTTGGGCCGACAGCACACCGGGGAGCTGTTTTTT.

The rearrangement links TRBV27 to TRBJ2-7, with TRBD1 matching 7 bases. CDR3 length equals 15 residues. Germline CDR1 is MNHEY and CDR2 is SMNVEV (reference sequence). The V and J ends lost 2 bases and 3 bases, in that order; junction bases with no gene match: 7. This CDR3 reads CASSLGQGVGYEQYF. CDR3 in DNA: TGTGCCAGCAGTTTAGGGCAGGGGGTAGGCTACGAGCAGTACTTC.

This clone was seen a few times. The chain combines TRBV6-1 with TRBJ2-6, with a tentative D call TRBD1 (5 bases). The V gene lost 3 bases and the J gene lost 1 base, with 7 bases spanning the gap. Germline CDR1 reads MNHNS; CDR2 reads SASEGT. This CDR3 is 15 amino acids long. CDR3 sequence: CASSEDKSGANVLTF. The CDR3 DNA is TGTGCCAGCAGTGAGGACAAATCTGGGGCCAACGTCCTGACTTTC.

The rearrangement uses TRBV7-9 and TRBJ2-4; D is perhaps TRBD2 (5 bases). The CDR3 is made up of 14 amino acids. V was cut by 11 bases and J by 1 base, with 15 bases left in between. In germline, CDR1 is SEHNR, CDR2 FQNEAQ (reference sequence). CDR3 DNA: TGTGCCGCTTCAAGGGAGAAGGCCAAAAACATTCAGTACTTC. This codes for CAASREKAKNIQYF.

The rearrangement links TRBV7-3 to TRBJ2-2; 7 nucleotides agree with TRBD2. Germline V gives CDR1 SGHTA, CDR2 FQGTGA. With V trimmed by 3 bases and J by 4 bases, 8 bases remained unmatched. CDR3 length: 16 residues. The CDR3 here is CASSLYVTSSTGELFF. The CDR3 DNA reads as TGTGCCAGCAGCTTGTATGTGACTAGCAGCACCGGGGAGCTGTTTTTT.

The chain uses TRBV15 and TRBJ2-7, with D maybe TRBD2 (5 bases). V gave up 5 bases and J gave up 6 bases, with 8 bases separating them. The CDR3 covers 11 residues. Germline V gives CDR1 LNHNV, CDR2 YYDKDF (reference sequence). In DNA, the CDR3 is TGTGCCACCAGCGCTAGCTCCGAGCAGTACTTC. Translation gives CATSASSEQYF.

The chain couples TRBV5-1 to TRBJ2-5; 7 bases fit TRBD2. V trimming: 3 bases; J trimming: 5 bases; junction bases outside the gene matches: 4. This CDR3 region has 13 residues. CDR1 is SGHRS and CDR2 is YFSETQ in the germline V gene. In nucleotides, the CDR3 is TGCGCCAGCAGCTCTGGGACTAAGGAGACCCAGTACTTC. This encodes CASSSGTKETQYF.

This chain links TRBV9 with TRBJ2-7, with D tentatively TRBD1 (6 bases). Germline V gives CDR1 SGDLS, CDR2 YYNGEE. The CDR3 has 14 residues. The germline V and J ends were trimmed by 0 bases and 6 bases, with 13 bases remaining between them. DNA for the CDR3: TGTGCCAGCAGCGTAGATCAGGGGACGCGCGAGCAGTACTTC. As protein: CASSVDQGTREQYF.

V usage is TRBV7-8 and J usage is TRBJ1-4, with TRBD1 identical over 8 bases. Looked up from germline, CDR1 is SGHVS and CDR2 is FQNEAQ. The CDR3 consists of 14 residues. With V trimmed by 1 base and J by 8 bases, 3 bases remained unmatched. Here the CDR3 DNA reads TGTGCCAGCAGCTTAGTGGACAGGGACGAAAAACTGTTTTTT. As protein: CASSLVDRDEKLFF.

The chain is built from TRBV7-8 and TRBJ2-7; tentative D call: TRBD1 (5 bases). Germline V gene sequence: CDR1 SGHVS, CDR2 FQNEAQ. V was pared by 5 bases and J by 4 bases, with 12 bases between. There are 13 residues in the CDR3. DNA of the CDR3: TGTGCCAGCAGCATGACACAGGATTACGAGCAGTACTTC. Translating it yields CASSMTQDYEQYF.

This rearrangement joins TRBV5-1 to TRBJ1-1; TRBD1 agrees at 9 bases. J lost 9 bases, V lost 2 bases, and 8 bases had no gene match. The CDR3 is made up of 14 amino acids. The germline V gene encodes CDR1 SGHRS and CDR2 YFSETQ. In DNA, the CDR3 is TGCGCCAGCAGCTTATCCGGGACAGGGACGAAAGCTTTCTTT. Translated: CASSLSGTGTKAFF.

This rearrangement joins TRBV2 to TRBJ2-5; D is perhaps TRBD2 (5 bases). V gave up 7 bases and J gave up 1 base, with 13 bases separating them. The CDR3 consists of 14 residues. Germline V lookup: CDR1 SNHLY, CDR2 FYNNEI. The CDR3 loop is CASMRAVTQETQYF. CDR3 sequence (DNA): TGTGCCAGCATGAGAGCGGTGACCCAAGAGACCCAGTACTTC.

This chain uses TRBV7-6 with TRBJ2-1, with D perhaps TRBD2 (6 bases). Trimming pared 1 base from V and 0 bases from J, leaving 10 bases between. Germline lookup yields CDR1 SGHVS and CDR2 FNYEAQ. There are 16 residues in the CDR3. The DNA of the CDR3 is TGTGCCAGCAGCTTAGACGCGGGGAGCTCCTACAATGAGCAGTTCTTC. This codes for CASSLDAGSSYNEQFF.